This paragraph reports one TCR beta chain. Its antigen is unidentified. Here immunoSEQ multiplex PCR was the method, and the copy in TCRdb shows in-frame clones only, minus some. The table includes around 2.3 million clones, approximately 94% detected once. This record belongs to a study of shared clonotypes between healthy human individuals. Study-wide results and limits: Rarefaction gave evidence that sorted-subset sequencing remained incomplete despite large depth.

The clonotype was recovered from a man younger than 35 in good health. The sequenced sample was naive CD4+ T cells sorted from blood. The subset denotes: CD45RA+ positively selected.

CDR3 region: CASRKRDSFSTNEKLFF. The CDR3, as DNA: TGTGCCAGCAGAAAAAGAGACAGCTTTTCGACTAATGAAAAACTGTTTTTT. The chain has TRBV2 and TRBJ1-4; D might be TRBD1 (5 bases). CDR1 and CDR2 from the germline V gene are SNHLY and FYNNEI. Trimming took off 6 bases at V and 2 bases at J, with 19 bases between the two ends. The CDR3 loop spans 17 amino acids.